A single TCR beta chain is shown here with its context. The table lists this clone with a count of one. Its antigen is currently not known. Base qualities are missing; no much larger clone stands one base away. The data were taken from a study of T cell changes during pregnancy in multiple sclerosis (dated by TCRdb to the late 2010s). Describing the broader study: The study examined how the T cell repertoire changed over the course of pregnancy in women with multiple sclerosis.

The method behind the library was the immunoSEQ multiplex PCR assay. This is the immuneACCESS table as TCRdb keeps it, with only in-frame sequences that have V and J called. A part of the clones is gone; compared with another copy, unresolved V genes explain less than half, and the rest is unexplained. This sample is represented by 45,000 or so clones; 75% to 95% of them were singletons. The ten top clones hold under 9.5% of the sample. Sequencing was performed on CD8+ T cells from peripheral blood mononuclear cells, taken after pregnancy. This receptor was taken from a female donor with multiple sclerosis, enrolled in a pregnancy study.

For the CDR3, the sequence is CASSLDRGRLNTEAFF. The nucleotides are TGTGCCAGCTCACTGGACAGGGGGCGACTGAACACTGAAGCTTTCTTT. Recombination connected TRBV18 to TRBJ1-1; TRBD1 matches 11 bases in the middle. The CDR3 sequence holds 16 residues, the cysteine and phenylalanine included. Left in the record is the CDR3 DNA by itself, 48 bases read in frame from the first base. After removal of 4 bases from V and 0 bases from J, the junction retains 4 bases not matched to a gene. Sequences KGHSH (CDR1) and LQKENI (CDR2) are obtained from the germline V gene.